Here is one T cell receptor beta chain with its context. Its antigen is undetermined. This sample was taken from a study of long-term antiretroviral therapy in people with HIV. Study in general: About a decade before 2015, the earliest samples were taken when ART was typically delayed.

Researchers ran immunoSEQ v3.0 at survey level. TCRdb's copy holds only in-frame clones and misses some; the assay was immunoSEQ multiplex PCR. The table shows fewer than 25,000 clones, with more than 75% occurring only once. Study conclusions and caveats: Collection of the blood, which took place between about 2004 and 2018, possibly occurred under older ART regimens. Clones that expanded before ART (that is, prior to treatment) dominated the repertoire at all time points. HIV repertoire CDR3 lengths ranged less widely than those of controls.

Germline V lookup: CDR1 WNHNN, CDR2 SYGVQD (reference sequence). The ends lost 3 bases at V and 6 bases at J; junction bases unmatched: 8. The CDR3 has 15 amino acids. This sample comprised unsorted PBMCs, obtained 2.3 years after starting antiretroviral therapy. This chain connects TRBV10-1 to TRBJ1-1; 9 bases map to TRBD1. The receptor was derived from a man aged 55 to 69 with HIV. In DNA, the CDR3 is TGCGCCAGCAGTGACCTCGGGACAGGGATCTCTGAAGCTTTCTTT. Its protein product is CASSDLGTGISEAFF.